The rows below give T cell receptor beta chains drawn from one sample of a study of cytomegalovirus exposure and HLA in healthy donors. TCRdb's copy holds only in-frame clones and misses some; the assay was immunoSEQ multiplex PCR. The table lists under 95,000 clones. Material for sequencing was PBMCs. The receptors here all came from a man aged 50-59 years in good health and CMV-seronegative. CDR3s include the opening cysteine and the closing phenylalanine or tryptophan. The D gene is left open where the match is weak.

V gene	J gene	D gene	CDR3 protein	CDR3 DNA
TRBV11-2	TRBJ2-7	-	CASSRSFMSSYEQYF	TGTGCCAGCAGCCGCTCGTTTATGAGCTCCTACGAGCAGTACTTC
TRBV11-3	TRBJ2-7	TRBD1	CASSARQGNEQYF	TGTGCCAGCAGCGCAAGACAGGGGAACGAGCAGTACTTC
TRBV4-2	TRBJ1-4	-	CASSLAENEKLFF	TGTGCCAGCAGCCTGGCAGAAAATGAAAAACTGTTTTTT
TRBV5-4	TRBJ2-3	-	CASSFVASTDTQYF	TGTGCCAGCAGCTTCGTAGCTAGCACAGATACGCAGTATTTT
TRBV6-6	TRBJ1-5	-	CASRGGQFSNQPQHF	TGTGCCAGCAGAGGCGGACAGTTTAGCAATCAGCCCCAGCATTTT
TRBV6-5	TRBJ1-2	-	CASSYSFPGYGYTF	TGTGCCAGCAGTTACTCGTTTCCGGGGTACGGCTACACCTTC
TRBV27	TRBJ1-6	TRBD1	CASSPLAGGNSPLHF	TGTGCCAGCAGCCCCCTGGCAGGGGGTAATTCACCCCTCCACTTT
TRBV11-2	TRBJ2-7	TRBD1	CASSLVQGEYEQYF	TGTGCCAGCAGCTTAGTCCAGGGGGAGTACGAGCAGTACTTC
TRBV5-1	TRBJ2-3	-	CASSLGVRSTDTQYF	TGCGCCAGCAGCCTTGGAGTCAGAAGCACAGATACGCAGTATTTT
TRBV7-3	TRBJ2-3	TRBD1	CASSVGTGADTQYF	TGTGCCAGCAGCGTCGGGACAGGGGCAGATACGCAGTATTTT
TRBV7-7	TRBJ2-1	TRBD2	CASSRRLAVNSYNEQFF	TGTGCTAGCAGCCGAAGACTAGCGGTGAACTCCTACAATGAGCAGTTCTTC
TRBV5-1	TRBJ1-2	-	CASSFGGGYTF	TGCGCCAGCAGCTTCGGGGGTGGCTACACCTTC
TRBV27	TRBJ2-7	-	CASSVYRVSSYEQYF	TGTGCCAGCAGTGTATACAGGGTTAGCTCCTACGAGCAGTACTTC
TRBV6-5	TRBJ2-7	TRBD1	CASKKGQGNEQYF	TGTGCCAGCAAAAAGGGACAGGGGAACGAGCAGTACTTC
TRBV28	TRBJ2-5	-	CATSAGHQETQYF	TGTGCCACCTCTGCAGGGCACCAAGAGACCCAGTACTTC
TRBV7-9	TRBJ1-2	TRBD1	CASSLEGQVGTGYTF	TGTGCCAGCAGCTTAGAGGGACAGGTCGGGACTGGCTACACCTTC
TRBV28	TRBJ1-1	-	CASTVNTEAFF	TGTGCCAGCACAGTGAACACTGAAGCTTTCTTT
TRBV28	TRBJ1-2	TRBD1	CASSSGQGANTF	TGTGCCAGCAGTTCCGGACAGGGGGCGAACACCTTC
TRBV14	TRBJ2-1	TRBD1	CASSRRQGVKGEQFF	TGTGCCAGCAGCCGCCGACAGGGAGTAAAGGGTGAGCAGTTCTTC
TRBV6-5	TRBJ1-5	TRBD1	CASSRDRGEYQPQHF	TGTGCCAGCAGTAGAGACAGGGGGGAATATCAGCCCCAGCATTTT
TRBV19	TRBJ1-4	TRBD1	CASSWTGGGHEKLFF	TGTGCCAGTAGTTGGACAGGGGGCGGGCATGAAAAACTGTTTTTT
TRBV18	TRBJ2-7	-	CASSPTEGREQYF	TGTGCCAGCTCCCCGACAGAAGGTAGGGAGCAGTACTTC
TRBV29-1	TRBJ2-2	TRBD1	CSVAGGQGSGELFF	TGCAGCGTTGCCGGAGGACAGGGTTCCGGGGAGCTGTTTTTT
TRBV28	TRBJ1-4	-	CASSSEGVNEKLFF	TGTGCCAGCAGTTCCGAGGGGGTTAATGAAAAACTGTTTTTT
TRBV5-4	TRBJ2-7	TRBD1	CASSQPRGRGQYF	TGTGCCAGCAGCCAACCCAGGGGGCGCGGGCAGTACTTC
TRBV5-1	TRBJ2-1	-	CASSLGANSDNEQFF	TGCGCCAGCAGCTTGGGCGCCAACTCCGACAATGAGCAGTTCTTC
TRBV7-9	TRBJ1-1	TRBD1	CASSLAYRGNTEAFF	TGTGCCAGCAGCTTAGCCTACAGGGGAAACACTGAAGCTTTCTTT
TRBV9	TRBJ2-7	-	CASSVEGASSYEQYF	TGTGCCAGCAGCGTAGAAGGGGCGTCCTCCTACGAGCAGTACTTC